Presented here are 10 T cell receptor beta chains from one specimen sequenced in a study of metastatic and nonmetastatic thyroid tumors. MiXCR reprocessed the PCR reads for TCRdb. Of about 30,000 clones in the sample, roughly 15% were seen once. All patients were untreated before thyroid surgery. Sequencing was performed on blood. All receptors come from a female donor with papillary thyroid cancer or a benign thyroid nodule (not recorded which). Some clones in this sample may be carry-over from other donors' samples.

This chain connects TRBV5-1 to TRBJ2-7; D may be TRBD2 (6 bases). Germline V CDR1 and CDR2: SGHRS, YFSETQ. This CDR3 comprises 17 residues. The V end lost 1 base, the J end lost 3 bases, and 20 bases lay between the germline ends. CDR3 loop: CASSLRRCTPGVYEQYF. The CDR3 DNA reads TGCGCCAGCAGCTTGCGGCGGTGCACTCCGGGAGTCTACGAGCAGTACTTC.

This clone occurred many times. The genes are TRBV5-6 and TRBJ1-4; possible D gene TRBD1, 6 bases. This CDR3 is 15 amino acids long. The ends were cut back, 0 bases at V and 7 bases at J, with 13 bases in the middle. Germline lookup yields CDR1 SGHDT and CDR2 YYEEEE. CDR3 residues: CASSLARGLSEKLFF. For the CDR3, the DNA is TGTGCCAGCAGCTTGGCAAGGGGGTTGAGTGAAAAACTGTTTTTT.

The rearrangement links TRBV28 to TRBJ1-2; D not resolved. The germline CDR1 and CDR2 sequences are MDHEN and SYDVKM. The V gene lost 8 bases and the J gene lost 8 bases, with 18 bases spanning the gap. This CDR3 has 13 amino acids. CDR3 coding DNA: TGTGCCAGCCAAAAAGACCTTAGGGTAGGCTACACCTTC. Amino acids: CASQKDLRVGYTF.

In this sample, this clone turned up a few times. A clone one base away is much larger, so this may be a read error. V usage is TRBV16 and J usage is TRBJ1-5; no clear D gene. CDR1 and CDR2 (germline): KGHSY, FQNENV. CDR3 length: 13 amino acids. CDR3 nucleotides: TGTGCCAGCATCCAATCGATAGGAGGGTTCCGACATTTT. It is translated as CASIQSIGGFRHF.

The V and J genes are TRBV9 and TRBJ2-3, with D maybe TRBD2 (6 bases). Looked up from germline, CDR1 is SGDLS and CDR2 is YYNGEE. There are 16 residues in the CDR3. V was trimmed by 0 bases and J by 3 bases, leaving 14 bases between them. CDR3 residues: CASSVEYGRGTDTQYF. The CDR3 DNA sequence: TGTGCCAGCAGCGTAGAATACGGGAGAGGAACAGATACGCAGTATTTT.

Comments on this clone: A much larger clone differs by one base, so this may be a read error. The CDR3 loop is CSVEKGWASRGYGYTF. Here the CDR3 DNA reads TGCAGCGTTGAAAAGGGATGGGCCAGCAGAGGATATGGCTACACCTTC. The rearrangement joins TRBV29-1 to TRBJ1-2; D gene unclear. V was shortened by 2 bases and J by 5 bases, with 21 bases between the two germline ends. Germline V gene data show CDR1 as SQVTM and CDR2 as ANQGSEA. The CDR3 consists of 16 residues.

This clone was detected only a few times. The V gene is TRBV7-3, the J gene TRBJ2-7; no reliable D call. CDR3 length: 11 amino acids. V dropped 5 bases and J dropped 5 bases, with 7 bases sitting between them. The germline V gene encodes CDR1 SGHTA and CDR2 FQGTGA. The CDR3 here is CASSPPHEQYF. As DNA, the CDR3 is TGTGCCAGCAGCCCCCCCCACGAGCAGTACTTC.

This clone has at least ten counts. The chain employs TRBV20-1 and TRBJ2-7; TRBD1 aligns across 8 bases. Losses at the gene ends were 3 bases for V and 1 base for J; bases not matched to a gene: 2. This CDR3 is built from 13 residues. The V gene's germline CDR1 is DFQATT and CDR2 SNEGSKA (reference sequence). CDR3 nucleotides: TGCAGTGCTAGTACAGGGGGATCCTACGAGCAGTACTTC. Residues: CSASTGGSYEQYF.

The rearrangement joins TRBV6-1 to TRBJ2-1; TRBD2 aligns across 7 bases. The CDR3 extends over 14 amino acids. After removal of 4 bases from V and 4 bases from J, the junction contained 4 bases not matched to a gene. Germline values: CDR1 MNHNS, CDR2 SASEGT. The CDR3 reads CASSGGLEYNEQFF. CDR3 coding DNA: TGTGCCAGCAGTGGCGGACTAGAATACAATGAGCAGTTCTTC.

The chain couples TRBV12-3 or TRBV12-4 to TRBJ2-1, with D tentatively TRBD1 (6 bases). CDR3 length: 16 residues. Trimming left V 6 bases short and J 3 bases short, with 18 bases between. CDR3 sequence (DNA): TGTGCCAGCAGCCACAAAACAGGGCCCTGCTACAATGAGCAGTTCTTC. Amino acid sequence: CASSHKTGPCYNEQFF.